The clone carrying this T cell receptor beta chain has at least ten counts. These data come from a study of CD8 T cells in ankylosing spondylitis. TCRdb reprocessed the 5' RACE reads via MiXCR and lists one record per CDR3 protein. The sample has about 250,000 distinct CDR3 sequences; 7% to 10% are singletons. Input material: blood, either unsorted or a sorted T cell fraction (not recorded which). This sequence originates from a female donor with ankylosing spondylitis or in good health (not recorded which).

CDR3 sequence reads: CASSFGVREQYF. Here the CDR3 DNA reads TGTGCCAGCAGCTTTGGGGTAAGGGAGCAGTACTTC. This chain joins TRBV7-2 and TRBJ2-7; unclear D gene. The CDR3 covers 12 residues. Germline CDR1 is SGHTA and CDR2 is FQGNSA. V lost 3 bases and J 7 bases, leaving 10 bases between the germline ends.